The clone carrying this TCR beta chain came up a few times. Its antigen is not identified. This sample is part of a study of blood T cells in healthy people across ages. General study results and limits: Per-million-T-cell TCR beta diversity fell roughly linearly with age. Strong correlation linked observed beta diversity and percent naive T cells.

Trimming cost V 6 bases and J 1 base; bases outside gene matches: 4. Germline assignment: CDR1 MDHEN and CDR2 SYDVKM. This CDR3 has 15 residues. A J-beta primer mix and a sample-barcoded 5' primer were used in a second PCR of about 7 to 12 cycles. Each CDR3 protein gets one entry after TCRdb re-called the 5' RACE reads with MiXCR. The table lists 270,000 or so distinct CDR3 sequences, 25% to 30% of them singletons. The rearrangement links TRBV28 to TRBJ1-5, with 9 bases lining up with TRBD1. The sequenced sample was blood. The source is a woman in her seventies in good health. CDR3 nucleotide sequence: TGTGCCAGCAGCCGGGGGACAGGGAGCAATCAGCCCCAGCATTTT. It is translated as CASSRGTGSNQPQHF.